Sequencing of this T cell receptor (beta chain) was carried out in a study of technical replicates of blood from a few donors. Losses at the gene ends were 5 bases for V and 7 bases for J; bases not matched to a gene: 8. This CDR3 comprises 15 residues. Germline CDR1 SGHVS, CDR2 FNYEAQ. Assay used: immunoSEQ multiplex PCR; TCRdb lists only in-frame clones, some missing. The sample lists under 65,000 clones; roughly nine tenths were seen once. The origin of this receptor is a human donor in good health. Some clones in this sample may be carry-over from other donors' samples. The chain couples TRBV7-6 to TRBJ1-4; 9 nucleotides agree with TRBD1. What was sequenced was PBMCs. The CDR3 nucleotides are TGTGCCAGCAGCCCGACCGGGACAGGGCTTGAAAAACTGTTTTTT. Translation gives CASSPTGTGLEKLFF.